The TCR beta chain under discussion was sequenced for a study of blood T cell repertoires in COVID-19. About the research overall: T cells, B-cell-depleted T cells, or PBMCs provided the cDNA or gDNA that served as material.

This CDR3 region has 14 residues. Trimming removed 4 bases at V and 8 bases at J, with 14 bases between. Germline V gene lookup returns CDR1 LNHDA and CDR2 SQIVND (reference sequence). How the authors handled the data: How many nucleated cells were present was estimated from reference gene primer amplification. TCRdb keeps only in-frame clones here, not all; method: immunoSEQ multiplex PCR. The DNA was the basis for D and trimming; V, J and clone size are from that table. Found here are roughly 53,000 clones, about nine tenths of them singletons; the top ten hold 2.1%. J is TRBJ1-4 and V is TRBV19; weak D call: TRBD1 (5 bases). Sample: peripheral blood. This sequence originates from a woman aged 80 or older with COVID-19, enrolled during active disease. For the CDR3, the DNA is TGTGCCAGTAGTACGCCAGGGATGGACGAAAAACTGTTTTTT. Protein: CASSTPGMDEKLFF.